Following are 15 T cell receptor beta chains from one sample sequenced in a study of T cell repertoires in cytomegalovirus infection. TCRdb redid the calling of the reads with MiXCR, one entry per CDR3 protein. The sample lists 640,000 or so distinct CDR3 sequences, 30% to 40% occurring once. Antigen specificity for these receptors is unknown. Sequencing used cultured PBMCs, obtained from culture after CMV antigen stimulation. These receptors came from a human donor in good health (CMV status not recorded). Some clones in this sample may be carry-over from other donors' samples.

The chain combines TRBV7-2 with TRBJ2-1; 10 bases fit TRBD2. CDR3 length equals 18 residues. Germline V lookup: CDR1 SGHTA, CDR2 FQGNSA. V lost 5 bases to trimming and J lost 0 bases; unmatched junction nucleotides: 10. CDR3 residues: CASSPIRSSGGSYNEQFF. The CDR3 DNA reads TGTGCCAGCAGCCCCATTAGGTCTAGCGGGGGCTCCTACAATGAGCAGTTCTTC.

This clonotype is a singleton in its sample. The chain employs TRBV20-1 and TRBJ1-5; no clear D. Looked up from germline, CDR1 is DFQATT and CDR2 is SNEGSKA (reference sequence). The CDR3 spans 14 residues. Trimming took off 6 bases at V and 2 bases at J, with 14 bases between the two ends. The CDR3 DNA sequence: TGCAGTGCATCGAATCCGATTCGCAATCAGCCCCAGCATTTT. This codes for CSASNPIRNQPQHF.

This chain links TRBV12-3 or TRBV12-4 with TRBJ2-7; 7 bases agree with TRBD2. V trimming: 1 base; J trimming: 3 bases; junction bases outside the gene matches: 15. CDR3 size: 18 residues. CDR3 DNA: TGTGCCAGCAGTTTAGACGAACTGGGCGGGAGTATTCTCTACGAGCAGTACTTC. This gives the protein CASSLDELGGSILYEQYF.

This clonotype occurred a few times. This chain joins TRBV25-1 and TRBJ1-1, with 11 bases lining up with TRBD1. The CDR3 length is 16 residues. J gave up 3 bases and V 3 bases, and 6 bases lay outside the gene matches. Germline lookup yields CDR1 MGHDK and CDR2 SYGVNS. This CDR3 reads CASSDVGDRGDTEAFF. As DNA, the CDR3 is TGTGCCAGCAGTGATGTAGGGGACAGGGGGGACACTGAAGCTTTCTTT.

This clonotype was observed a handful of times. This chain uses TRBV7-2 with TRBJ2-1; 10 nucleotides align to TRBD2. Germline V gives CDR1 SGHTA, CDR2 FQGNSA. CDR3 length: 19 amino acids. The V and J ends lost 2 bases and 0 bases, in that order; junction bases with no gene match: 10. The CDR3 coding sequence is TGTGCCAGCAGCTTACCCAGGGGGACTAGCGTGGGCTCCTACAATGAGCAGTTCTTC. Amino acids: CASSLPRGTSVGSYNEQFF. Full variable domain (remainder filled in from reference TRBV7-2 and TRBJ2-1): GAGVSQSPSNKVTEKGKDVELRCDPISGHTALYWYRQSLGQGLEFLIYFQGNSAPDKSGLPSDRFSAERTGGSVSTLTIQRTQQEDSAVYLCASSLPRGTSVGSYNEQFFGPGTRLTVL.

This sequence joins TRBV2 and TRBJ1-1; TRBD1 is a possible D gene (5 bases). The CDR3 is made up of 15 amino acids. The germline V and J ends were trimmed by 7 bases and 2 bases, with 17 bases remaining between them. CDR1 is SNHLY, CDR2 FYNNEI, per germline. DNA for the CDR3: TGTGCCAGCAAATCGACCGGGGGGGAAAACACTGAAGCTTTCTTT. It translates to CASKSTGGENTEAFF.

In DNA form, the CDR3 reads TGTGCCAGCAGTTCGCAGACCAGCAATCAGCCCCAGCATTTT. Translation gives CASSSQTSNQPQHF. The chain employs TRBV28 and TRBJ1-5; D is unclear. Trimming removed 4 bases at V and 1 base at J, with 8 bases between. The CDR3 has 14 residues. From germline, CDR1 is MDHEN and CDR2 SYDVKM.

This rearrangement joins TRBV30 to TRBJ1-1; 8 bases are a match to TRBD1. The trim removed 0 bases at V and 9 bases at J, leaving 12 bases unmatched. The CDR3 length is 15 residues. Germline CDR1 GTSNPN, CDR2 SVGIG (reference sequence). The CDR3 loop is CAWSVPGQVVPKAFF. The DNA for the CDR3 is TGTGCCTGGAGTGTACCGGGACAGGTGGTCCCCAAAGCTTTCTTT.

This clonotype showed up many times. This sequence joins TRBV12-3 or TRBV12-4 and TRBJ2-6; D uncertain. CDR3 length: 15 amino acids. With 6 bases removed from V and 0 bases from J, the gap between germline ends came to 9 bases. CDR3 DNA: TGTGCCAGCAGGACCGAGAGCTCTGGGGCCAACGTCCTGACTTTC. Residues: CASRTESSGANVLTF.

Only one count was recorded for this clonotype. J is TRBJ2-7 and V is TRBV7-3; 9 bases line up with TRBD2. The CDR3 sequence is 16 residues long. CDR1 and CDR2 from the germline V gene are SGHTA and FQGTGA. V was clipped by 3 bases and J by 5 bases; unmatched bases: 11. The CDR3 sequence: CASSFPSASGNHEQYF. The CDR3 DNA reads TGTGCCAGCAGCTTCCCCTCGGCTAGCGGGAACCACGAGCAGTACTTC.

CDR3 DNA sequence: TGTGCCATCCGCACGGGACTAGCGGGGAACAATGAGCAGTTCTTC. Encoded protein: CAIRTGLAGNNEQFF. The chain links TRBV10-3 to TRBJ2-1; 13 bases map to TRBD2. This CDR3 has 15 residues. V dropped 8 bases and J dropped 5; count of bases not matched to a gene: 6. The germline CDR1 and CDR2 sequences are ENHRY and SYGVKD.

This sequence joins TRBV15 and TRBJ1-1, with TRBD1 as a possible D gene (5 bases). Germline V CDR1 and CDR2: LNHNV, YYDKDF (reference sequence). The CDR3 runs to 16 residues. The V end was cut by 0 bases, the J end by 3 bases, with 14 bases between. The CDR3: CATSRDLQVEYTEAFF. In DNA form, the CDR3 reads TGTGCCACCAGCAGAGATCTACAGGTTGAGTACACTGAAGCTTTCTTT.

The chain has TRBV11-2 and TRBJ2-7; TRBD2 is a possible D gene (5 bases). The V end lost 4 bases, the J end lost 2 bases, and 9 bases lay between the germline ends. Germline loops: CDR1 SGHAT, CDR2 FQNNGV. This CDR3 is 13 amino acids long. DNA of the CDR3: TGTGCCAGCAGCTCCCGACTAACCTACGAGCAGTACTTC. This encodes CASSSRLTYEQYF.

This clonotype was seen only a few times. This rearrangement joins TRBV2 to TRBJ2-1; D is unclear. Germline V gene data show CDR1 as SNHLY and CDR2 as FYNNEI. V was clipped by 2 bases and J by 4 bases, with 12 bases between them. This CDR3 has 15 residues. The CDR3 DNA follows: TGTGCCAGCAGTGAAATGTCACCCCGGTACAATGAGCAGTTCTTC. Translated: CASSEMSPRYNEQFF.

This clonotype occurred a few times. The chain is built from TRBV7-2 and TRBJ2-1; no reliable D call. Looked up from germline, CDR1 is SGHTA and CDR2 is FQGNSA. Trimming pared 1 base from V and 3 bases from J, leaving 10 bases between. This CDR3 is 15 amino acids long. The CDR3 is CASSLDGWGYNEQFF. CDR3 bases: TGTGCCAGCAGCTTAGATGGTTGGGGCTACAATGAGCAGTTCTTC.